This note documents a single T cell receptor (beta chain) sequence. Its antigen is still unknown. Sequencing was performed with immunoSEQ multiplex PCR; in TCRdb, only in-frame clones are kept and a portion is missing. The sample yields roughly 100,000 clones, under 95% seen once. Germline trimming cut 7 bases from V and 5 bases from J; bases unmatched to any gene: 6. The CDR3 is made up of 13 amino acids. These data come from a study of T cell responses to AZD1222 COVID-19 vaccine. Findings of the study overall: All repertoire sampling was performed exclusively after the peak T cell response. The donor cohort was predominantly white British with a female majority, and clonal diversity may have been underestimated. The study found Spike-specific TCR breadth and depth rose after two AZD1222 doses.

This TCR was sampled from an adult in good health. The rearrangement joins TRBV12-3 or TRBV12-4 to TRBJ2-3; 7 nucleotides agree with TRBD2. The sample was peripheral blood, taken on day 0 of AZD1222 vaccination. CDR3 sequence (DNA): TGTGCCAGCATTGAGCGGGGAATAGATACGCAGTATTTT. It yields the protein CASIERGIDTQYF.